These 24 T cell receptor beta chains originate from one sample sequenced in a study of T cell responses to AZD1222 COVID-19 vaccine. Profiled with immunoSEQ multiplex PCR; TCRdb holds only in-frame clones, not every one. Here the sample spans roughly 190,000 clones, 85% to 95% being singletons. The sample was peripheral blood, taken on day 0 of AZD1222 vaccination. All receptors come from an adult in good health.

The gene calls are TRBV19 and TRBJ1-3; D remains unclear. The CDR3 totals 11 residues. In germline, CDR1 is LNHDA, CDR2 SQIVND (reference sequence). V gave up 7 bases and J gave up 0 bases, with 1 base separating them. The CDR3 DNA reads as TGTGCCAGTACCTCTGGAAACACCATATATTTT. Its translation is CASTSGNTIYF.

This chain links TRBV27 with TRBJ1-2; maybe TRBD1 (5 bases). Trimming pared 6 bases from V and 4 bases from J, leaving 12 bases between. This CDR3 spans 13 amino acids. The germline CDR1 and CDR2 sequences are MNHEY and SMNVEV (reference sequence). In DNA, the CDR3 is TGTGCCAGCAGCCCCCAGGGCCCCTATGGCTACACCTTC. As protein: CASSPQGPYGYTF.

The chain joins TRBV2 to TRBJ1-1; tentative D call: TRBD1 (6 bases). The germline gives CDR1 SNHLY, CDR2 FYNNEI. CDR3 length: 12 amino acids. Trimming removed 3 bases from V and 9 bases from J, with 11 bases in between. This CDR3 is CASSEPGQKAFF. The CDR3 bases are TGTGCCAGCAGTGAGCCAGGACAGAAAGCTTTCTTT. The complete variable domain, with remaining parts taken from reference TRBV2 and TRBJ1-1, reads EPEVTQTPSHQVTQMGQEVILRCVPISNHLYFYWYRQILGQKVEFLVSFYNNEISEKSEIFDDQFSVERPDGSNFTLKIRSTKLEDSAMYFCASSEPGQKAFFGQGTRLTVV.

This chain connects TRBV9 to TRBJ1-2; the D is unclear. Germline-derived CDR1 and CDR2 are SGDLS and YYNGEE. V was cut by 4 bases and J by 2 bases, with 9 bases left in between. This CDR3 region has 13 residues. CDR3 residues: CASSPDGNYGYTF. CDR3 nucleotide sequence: TGTGCCAGCAGCCCCGACGGGAACTATGGCTACACCTTC.

The gene calls are TRBV29-1 and TRBJ1-2; D is ambiguous. This CDR3 contains 15 residues. Germline V lookup: CDR1 SQVTM, CDR2 ANQGSEA. V was cut by 7 bases and J by 0 bases, with 18 bases left in between. CDR3 nucleotides: TGCAGCGCCCGAATCCGGGGAGAGGCTAACTATGGCTACACCTTC. It codes for CSARIRGEANYGYTF.

The chain links TRBV12-1 to TRBJ2-7; the tabulated D call, TRBD2, remains unverified against the DNA. TRBV12-1 is termed a pseudogene. This CDR3 comprises 12 residues. CDR3 DNA: TGTGCCAGTTGGCGGAGAACCTACGAGCAGTACTTC. Translated: CASWRRTYEQYF.

The chain combines TRBV10-3 with TRBJ2-5, with 9 bases fitting TRBD1. Trimming cost V 0 bases and J 7 bases; bases outside gene matches: 6. Germline values: CDR1 ENHRY, CDR2 SYGVKD. This CDR3 region has 15 residues. CDR3 region: CAISESGTGSGTQYF. The CDR3 bases are TGTGCCATCAGTGAGTCTGGGACAGGGTCTGGGACCCAGTACTTC.

V usage is TRBV2 and J usage is TRBJ1-1; no definite D call. The CDR3 length is 11 residues. The V and J ends lost 6 bases and 7 bases respectively, with 9 bases between them. Germline CDR1 SNHLY, CDR2 FYNNEI. CDR3 region: CASRGDGEAFF. DNA of the CDR3: TGTGCCAGCAGAGGTGACGGTGAAGCTTTCTTT.

The chain couples TRBV20-1 to TRBJ1-4; TRBD1 might be the D (5 bases). Germline V lookup: CDR1 DFQATT, CDR2 SNEGSKA (reference sequence). The CDR3 sequence is 13 residues long. Deletions cut 3 bases from V and 5 bases from J, with 10 bases between. CDR3 in DNA: TGCAGTGCTAGTTCCGGGGGGAATGAAAAACTGTTTTTT. As protein: CSASSGGNEKLFF.

V gene TRBV13 combines with J gene TRBJ1-2, with 10 bases matching TRBD1. The germline CDR1 and CDR2 sequences are PRHDT and FYEKMQ (reference sequence). V was clipped by 0 bases and J by 7 bases; unmatched bases: 11. The CDR3 has 17 residues. CDR3 coding DNA: TGTGCCAGCAGCTTAGGACCCTCCGGGACAGGGGAATTTGGCTACACCTTC. Amino acid sequence: CASSLGPSGTGEFGYTF.

The chain is built from TRBV28 and TRBJ1-4; 7 nucleotides align to TRBD1. V was pared by 2 bases and J by 6 bases, with 6 bases of the junction left unmatched. Germline V lookup: CDR1 MDHEN, CDR2 SYDVKM. CDR3 length: 15 amino acids. CDR3 nucleotides: TGTGCCAGCAGTTTACGTTCAGGGGGGCATGAAAAACTGTTTTTT. As protein: CASSLRSGGHEKLFF.

The chain is built from TRBV25-1 and TRBJ2-1; perhaps D is TRBD1 or TRBD2 (5 bases each). V was trimmed by 9 bases and J by 10 bases, leaving 19 bases between them. The CDR3 is 13 amino acids. Germline V CDR1 and CDR2: MGHDK, SYGVNS. This CDR3 reads CASKFSGQGEQFF. The CDR3 DNA follows: TGTGCCAGTAAATTCTCGGGGCAGGGCGAGCAGTTCTTC.

This chain links TRBV19 with TRBJ1-3; D gene unclear. CDR1 LNHDA and CDR2 SQIVND come from the germline V gene (reference sequence). With 10 bases removed from V and 2 bases from J, the gap between germline ends came to 6 bases. The CDR3 consists of 11 residues. CDR3 sequence: CATMPGNTIYF. The CDR3 DNA is TGTGCCACTATGCCTGGAAACACCATATATTTT.

The rearrangement uses TRBV28 and TRBJ1-5; the D is unclear. Trimming left V 3 bases short and J 4 bases short, with 7 bases between. The CDR3 consists of 13 residues. CDR1 and CDR2 (germline): MDHEN, SYDVKM. The CDR3 region is CASSLPGNQPQHF. CDR3 bases: TGTGCCAGCAGTTTGCCGGGGAATCAGCCCCAGCATTTT.

The J gene is TRBJ1-5, the V gene TRBV5-1; 8 nucleotides match TRBD1. The germline V gene has CDR1 SGHRS and CDR2 YFSETQ. The CDR3 totals 14 residues. V dropped 4 bases and J dropped 6; count of bases not matched to a gene: 6. As DNA, the CDR3 is TGCGCCAGCAGCCAAACAGGGGGGGGTCAGCCCCAGCATTTT. Translated: CASSQTGGGQPQHF.

The chain is built from TRBV15 and TRBJ1-5, with D perhaps matching TRBD1 (6 bases). The germline CDR1 and CDR2 sequences are LNHNV and YYDKDF (reference sequence). The length of the CDR3 is 17 residues. V was pared by 5 bases and J by 0 bases, with 17 bases between. Written as DNA, the CDR3 is TGTGCCACCAGCGACGCCGGGACATTGTATAGCAATCAGCCCCAGCATTTT. As protein: CATSDAGTLYSNQPQHF.

The chain links TRBV28 to TRBJ1-1; possible D gene TRBD1, 6 bases. CDR1 MDHEN and CDR2 SYDVKM come from the germline V gene. CDR3 length: 13 residues. V was trimmed by 6 bases and J by 3 bases, leaving 11 bases between them. CDR3 nucleotide sequence: TGTGCCAGCAGAACAGGGTCTCACACTGAAGCTTTCTTT. The encoded protein is CASRTGSHTEAFF.

In DNA, the CDR3 is TGTGCCAGCACCCCAGGGGCTGGGGCCAACGTCCTGACTTTC. This codes for CASTPGAGANVLTF. The chain has TRBV6-1 and TRBJ2-6; a possible D gene is TRBD1 (6 bases). V was cut by 7 bases and J by 2 bases, with 9 bases left in between. The CDR3 covers 14 residues. Germline V gene lookup returns CDR1 MNHNS and CDR2 SASEGT.

V is TRBV6-6 and J is TRBJ2-5, with TRBD2 matching 9 bases. V trimming: 6 bases; J trimming: 1 base; junction bases outside the gene matches: 9. Germline assignment: CDR1 MNHNY and CDR2 SVGAGI (reference sequence). The CDR3 extends over 16 amino acids. The CDR3 here is CASSIRGGGAQETQYF. Written as DNA, the CDR3 is TGTGCCAGCAGCATAAGGGGCGGGGGGGCCCAAGAGACCCAGTACTTC.

The genes are TRBV5-1 and TRBJ1-3; D is unclear. The CDR3 runs to 15 residues. The ends were cut back, 4 bases at V and 2 bases at J, with 13 bases in the middle. Germline V gives CDR1 SGHRS, CDR2 YFSETQ. CDR3 sequence: CASSSNTPAGNTIYF. CDR3 nucleotide sequence: TGCGCCAGCAGCAGTAACACTCCTGCTGGAAACACCATATATTTT.

This chain uses TRBV2 with TRBJ2-7; D not resolved. The CDR3 sequence is 13 residues long. Trimming left V 0 bases short and J 6 bases short, with 9 bases between. Germline V gene sequence: CDR1 SNHLY, CDR2 FYNNEI. The CDR3 sequence: CASSEAGDTEQYF. The CDR3 DNA sequence: TGTGCCAGCAGTGAAGCTGGAGACACCGAGCAGTACTTC. The whole variable domain, remainder taken from reference TRBV2 and TRBJ2-7, is EPEVTQTPSHQVTQMGQEVILRCVPISNHLYFYWYRQILGQKVEFLVSFYNNEISEKSEIFDDQFSVERPDGSNFTLKIRSTKLEDSAMYFCASSEAGDTEQYFGPGTRLTVT.

The chain employs TRBV12-3 or TRBV12-4 and TRBJ1-1; D remains unclear. V lost 2 bases and J 5 bases, leaving 9 bases between the germline ends. The CDR3 is 13 amino acids. CDR3 loop: CASSLMSRTEAFF. The CDR3 region has the DNA TGTGCCAGCAGTTTAATGTCGCGGACTGAAGCTTTCTTT.

The chain employs TRBV5-1 and TRBJ1-2; TRBD1 is a possible D gene (6 bases). This CDR3 contains 16 residues. The germline V gene encodes CDR1 SGHRS and CDR2 YFSETQ. V was shortened by 3 bases and J by 4 bases, with 19 bases between the two germline ends. The DNA for the CDR3 is TGCGCCAGCAGCTCCTCTTCCCCAGGGACATCCTATGGCTACACCTTC. Its protein is CASSSSSPGTSYGYTF.

The chain links TRBV24-1 to TRBJ1-1; a weak D match, TRBD1 (6 bases). Germline CDR1 reads KGHDR; CDR2 reads SFDVKD. The CDR3 covers 16 residues. V was pared by 2 bases and J by 1 base, with 13 bases between. CDR3 coding DNA: TGTGCCACCAGTGATTCCGGCGGGGGCCGGAACACTGAAGCTTTCTTT. This gives the protein CATSDSGGGRNTEAFF.